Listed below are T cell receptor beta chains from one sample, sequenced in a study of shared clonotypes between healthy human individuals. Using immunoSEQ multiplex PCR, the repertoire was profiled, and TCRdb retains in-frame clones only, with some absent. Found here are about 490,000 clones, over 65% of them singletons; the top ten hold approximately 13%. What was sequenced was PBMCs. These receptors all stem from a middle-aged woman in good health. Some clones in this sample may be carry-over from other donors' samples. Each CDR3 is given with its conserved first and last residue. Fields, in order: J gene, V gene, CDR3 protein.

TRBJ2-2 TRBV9 CASSEGEGQPLNTGELFF
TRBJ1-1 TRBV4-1 CASSQPGGNTEAFF
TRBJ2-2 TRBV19 CASSTGFSGELFF
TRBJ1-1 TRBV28 CASSSGRMNTEAFF
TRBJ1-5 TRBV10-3 CAISETSDQPQHF
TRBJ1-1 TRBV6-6 CATHQTANTEAFF
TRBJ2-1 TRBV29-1 CSAVAGGPSYNEQFF
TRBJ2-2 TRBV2 CASSSGQGAGELFF
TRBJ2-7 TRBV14 CASSPSRGTYEQYF
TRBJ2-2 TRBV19 CASSKYQGATGELFF
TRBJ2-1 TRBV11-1 CASTETGTSGYNEQFF
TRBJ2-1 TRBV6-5 CASNERFSYNEQFF
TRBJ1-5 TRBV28 CASSSPGQMGDNQPQHF
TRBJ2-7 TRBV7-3 CASSSRTSVNEQYF
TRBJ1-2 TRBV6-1 CACSEVSTWGYGYAF
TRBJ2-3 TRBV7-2 CASSLQGLAGTDTQYF
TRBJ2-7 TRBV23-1 CASRGQGRVYEQYF
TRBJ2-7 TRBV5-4 CASSSTSGGDEQYF
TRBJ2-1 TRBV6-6 CASSYSGPTSGNEQFF
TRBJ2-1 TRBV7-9 CASSPSPDRGNEQFF
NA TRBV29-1 CSVSGSSYEQYF
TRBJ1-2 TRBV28 CASSTGQASGYTF
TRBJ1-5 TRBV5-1 CASSLDGRPNQPQHF
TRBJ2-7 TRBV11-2 CASSLVTLSYEQYF
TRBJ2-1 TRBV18 CASSPRIGDEQFF
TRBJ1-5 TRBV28 CASGRGGNQPQHF
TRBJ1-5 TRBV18 CASSPGWGAMEPQHF
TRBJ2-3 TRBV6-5 CASSPTGHTQYF
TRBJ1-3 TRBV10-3 CAISEGQGGNTIYF
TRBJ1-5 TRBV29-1 CSVEVARGQPQHF
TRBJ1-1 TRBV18 CASSPQSNTEAFF
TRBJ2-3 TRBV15 CATRGTGKDTQYF
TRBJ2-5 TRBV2 CASSERGHKETQYF
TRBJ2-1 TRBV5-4 CASSLGRGLYNEQFF
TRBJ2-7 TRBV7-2 CASSQTRGFYEQHF
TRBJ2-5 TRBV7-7 CASSKERPTLLETQYF
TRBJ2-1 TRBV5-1 CASSLAGRKTYNEQFF
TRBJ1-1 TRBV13 CASSLGERLEAFF
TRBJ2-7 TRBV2 CASSVFGTPGTPYEQYF
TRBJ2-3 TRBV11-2 CASSTATSGRTDTQYF
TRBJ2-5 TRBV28 CASSLWSSGRPWETQYF
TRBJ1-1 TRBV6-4 CASSDEGGTEAFF